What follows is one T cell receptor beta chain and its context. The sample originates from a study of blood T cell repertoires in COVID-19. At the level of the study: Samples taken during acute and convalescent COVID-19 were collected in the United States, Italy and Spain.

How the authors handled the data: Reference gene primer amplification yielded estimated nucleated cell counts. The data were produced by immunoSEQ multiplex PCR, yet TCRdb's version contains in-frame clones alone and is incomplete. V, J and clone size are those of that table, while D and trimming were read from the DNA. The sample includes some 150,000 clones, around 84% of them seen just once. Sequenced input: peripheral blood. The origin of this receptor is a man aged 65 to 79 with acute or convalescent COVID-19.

The CDR3 region has the DNA TGTGCCATCAGTGAGTCGAATCTACAGGGGGCTGGCTATGGCTACACCTTC. Amino acid sequence: CAISESNLQGAGYGYTF. The chain joins TRBV10-3 to TRBJ1-2; 9 nucleotides align to TRBD1. Trimming took 0 bases from V and 4 from J; bases not matched to a gene: 9. Germline V gene lookup returns CDR1 ENHRY and CDR2 SYGVKD. The CDR3 consists of 17 residues.